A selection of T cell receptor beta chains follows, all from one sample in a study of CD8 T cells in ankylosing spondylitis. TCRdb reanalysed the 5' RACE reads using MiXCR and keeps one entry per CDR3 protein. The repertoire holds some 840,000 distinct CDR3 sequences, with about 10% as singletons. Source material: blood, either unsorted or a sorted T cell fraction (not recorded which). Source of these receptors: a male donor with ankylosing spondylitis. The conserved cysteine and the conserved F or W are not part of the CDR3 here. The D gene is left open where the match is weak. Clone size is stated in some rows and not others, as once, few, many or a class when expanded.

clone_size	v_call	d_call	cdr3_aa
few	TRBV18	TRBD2	ASSPLLAGVTASTDTQY
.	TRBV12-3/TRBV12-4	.	ASTPSLGREQY
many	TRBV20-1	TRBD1	SAWTGGYT
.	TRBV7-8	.	ASSPLGGFAYEQY
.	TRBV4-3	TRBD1	ASSQATGVPAF
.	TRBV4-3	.	ASGGGGISSPLH
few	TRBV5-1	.	ASSLDNRARNQPQH
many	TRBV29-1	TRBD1	SVVTGTGGLSYNEQF
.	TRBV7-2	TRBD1	ASSRVTGGSPLH
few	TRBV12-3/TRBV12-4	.	ASSLRGYGNQPQH
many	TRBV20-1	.	SAGNTEAF
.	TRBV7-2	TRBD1	ASSFGDRDNTGELF
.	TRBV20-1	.	SATRTGMNTEAF
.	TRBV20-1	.	SARGLDGQY
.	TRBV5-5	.	ASSTLDGNYGYT
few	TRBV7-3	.	ASSLTPADTEAF